This TCR beta chain was found in a study of T-cell reconstitution after alpha-beta-depleted transplantation in children. Study results and caveats: Newly made T cells mostly supplied T-cell counts and diversity one year after transplant. Surviving thymic progenitors and recipient T cells were the source of high TCRbeta diversity at day 60 in some patients. There were reportedly several hundred expanded graft clones from which alpha-beta T cells came about two months after transplant.

TCRbeta library construction was performed incorporating unique molecular identifiers. TCRdb re-called the PCR reads through MiXCR, storing one row per CDR3 protein. The sample yields tens of thousands of distinct CDR3 sequences, 15% to 20% seen once. Germline values: CDR1 SEHNR, CDR2 FQNEAQ (reference sequence). Trimming took 5 bases from V and 1 from J, leaving 14 bases between them. This CDR3 has 15 amino acids. To note about this clonotype: The antigen is undetermined.

Source: PBMCs, mostly from graft donor cells, taken 360 days after TCRalphabeta/CD19-depleted stem cell transplant. The TCR sequence derives from a male patient between 2 and 10 years old who had a stem cell transplant for acute lymphoblastic leukemia, so the T cells may come from the graft donor. J is TRBJ2-5 and V is TRBV7-9, with unresolved D. CDR3 DNA: TGTGCCAGCAGCCTTAGCCTTTTCACCCAAGAGACCCAGTACTTC. It encodes CASSLSLFTQETQYF.